What follows are 6 T cell receptor beta chains derived from one specimen sequenced in a study of blood T cell repertoires in COVID-19. Profiled with immunoSEQ multiplex PCR; TCRdb holds only in-frame clones, not every one. This table holds 150,000 to 200,000 clones, about 88% found once. The sequenced sample consisted of PBMCs or T cells enriched from blood (not recorded which). These receptors originate from a woman in her thirties or forties in a cohort exposed to, infected with or recovered from COVID-19 (not recorded which).

This clone showed up just once. Other DNA variants within this sample encode the same CDR3. The genes are TRBV11-2 and TRBJ2-7, with TRBD2 matching over 10 bases. CDR3 length: 15 amino acids. Trimming removed 0 bases from V and 4 bases from J; junction bases left unmatched: 3. Germline CDR1 reads SGHAT; CDR2 reads FQNNGV. CDR3 protein: CASSLESGLAYEQYF. CDR3 DNA sequence: TGTGCCAGCAGCTTAGAGTCGGGACTAGCGTACGAGCAGTACTTC.

As to this clone: Other nucleotide sequences in the sample specify the same CDR3. The chain has TRBV11-2 and TRBJ2-5; the match to TRBD1 covers 7 bases. Germline V lookup: CDR1 SGHAT, CDR2 FQNNGV. The CDR3 loop spans 13 amino acids. V shed 5 bases and J 2 bases; nucleotides not matched to a gene: 2. The CDR3 spells CASSRDRQETQYF. CDR3 DNA: TGTGCCAGCAGCCGGGACAGACAAGAGACCCAGTACTTC.

The V call is TRBV11-3, the J call TRBJ1-1; 9 nucleotides align to TRBD1. CDR1 is SGHNT and CDR2 is YENEEA in the germline V gene. This CDR3 spans 17 amino acids. J was trimmed by 4 bases and V by 5 bases; bases with no gene match: 14. The CDR3 loop reads CASSPRPGTGPTTEAFF. In DNA form, the CDR3 reads TGTGCCAGCAGCCCTCGTCCCGGGACAGGGCCGACCACTGAAGCTTTCTTT. The complete variable domain, with remaining parts taken from reference TRBV11-3 and TRBJ1-1, reads EAGVVQSPRYKIIEKKQPVAFWCNPISGHNTLYWYLQNLGQGPELLIRYENEEAVDDSQLPKDRFSAERLKGVDSTLKIQPAELGDSAVYLCASSPRPGTGPTTEAFFGQGTRLTVV.

In its sample, this clone was seen once. V usage is TRBV5-1 and J usage is TRBJ2-7, with no clear D. V was shortened by 0 bases and J by 2 bases, with 6 bases between the two germline ends. CDR3 size: 13 residues. Germline assignment: CDR1 SGHRS and CDR2 YFSETQ. The CDR3 bases are TGCGCCAGCAGCTTGGCCGCTACCTACGAGCAGTACTTC. As protein: CASSLAATYEQYF.

This clone came up once. The rearrangement links TRBV9 to TRBJ1-1; 7 bases are a match to TRBD1. The CDR3 covers 16 residues. Germline CDR1 SGDLS, CDR2 YYNGEE. The V gene end was trimmed by 0 bases and the J gene end by 5 bases; junction bases not matched to a gene: 10. For the CDR3, the DNA is TGTGCCAGCAGCGTAGCGCTACAGGGGATTGGAACTGAAGCTTTCTTT. This codes for CASSVALQGIGTEAFF.

V is TRBV14 and J is TRBJ1-2; D call uncertain. The V gene's germline CDR1 is SGHDN and CDR2 FVKESK. This CDR3 is 13 amino acids long. V lost 1 base and J lost 2, with 5 bases in between. CDR3 in DNA: TGTGCCAGCAGCCAAGTAGCCAACTATGGCTACACCTTC. It codes for CASSQVANYGYTF.